A single sample gave rise to the 14 T cell receptor beta chains below, sequenced in a study of cytomegalovirus exposure and HLA in healthy donors. In the PCR, 60 Vbeta and 13 Jbeta primers were used. Generated by immunoSEQ multiplex PCR, the TCRdb table keeps only in-frame clones and is missing some. The sample includes 150,000 to 200,000 clones, around four fifths of them seen just once. The sequencing sample was made of PBMCs. These receptors originate from a man aged 18-30 years in good health and CMV-seronegative.

This sequence joins TRBV4-3 and TRBJ2-2; D perhaps matches TRBD2 (6 bases). Germline V gene sequence: CDR1 LGHNA, CDR2 YSLEER. The CDR3 loop spans 15 amino acids. Trimming left V 2 bases short and J 3 bases short, with 10 bases between. The CDR3 spells CASSQTWGDTGELFF. CDR3 nucleotide sequence: TGCGCCAGCAGCCAAACGTGGGGGGACACCGGGGAGCTGTTTTTT.

The table lists this clone with a count of one. The chain couples TRBV7-9 to TRBJ1-2; 7 bases fit TRBD1. This CDR3 has 14 residues. The junction had 5 bases not matched to a gene; V was cut back by 1 base and J by 6 bases. The germline gives CDR1 SEHNR, CDR2 FQNEAQ (reference sequence). CDR3 residues: CASSLDRGMDGYTF. CDR3 nucleotide sequence: TGTGCCAGCAGCTTAGACAGGGGCATGGATGGCTACACCTTC.

This clone has a handful of counts. The chain is built from TRBV28 and TRBJ1-3; 11 bases line up with TRBD1. This CDR3 contains 15 residues. CDR1 and CDR2 from the germline V gene are MDHEN and SYDVKM. Losses at the gene ends were 6 bases for V and 1 base for J; bases not matched to a gene: 2. In DNA, the CDR3 is TGTGCCAGCAGGGACAGGGGGCGGTCTGGAAACACCATATATTTT. Translating gives CASRDRGRSGNTIYF.

This rearrangement joins TRBV2 to TRBJ2-3; D is possibly TRBD1 (5 bases). The V and J ends lost 7 bases and 10 bases respectively, with 30 bases between them. The CDR3 extends over 17 amino acids. From germline, CDR1 is SNHLY and CDR2 FYNNEI. The CDR3 sequence is CASTPPDSPLFREAQYF. CDR3 nucleotide sequence: TGTGCCAGCACCCCTCCCGACAGCCCATTGTTCCGTGAGGCGCAGTATTTT.

This rearrangement joins TRBV7-9 to TRBJ1-1; 11 bases map to TRBD1. Losses at the gene ends were 5 bases for V and 6 bases for J; bases not matched to a gene: 5. Germline assignment: CDR1 SEHNR and CDR2 FQNEAQ (reference sequence). The CDR3 sequence is 14 residues long. CDR3 residues: CASSTGQGAAEAFF. In DNA form, the CDR3 reads TGTGCCAGCAGCACAGGACAGGGGGCGGCTGAAGCTTTCTTT.

The chain recombines TRBV28 with TRBJ1-4; D is unresolved. CDR1 is MDHEN, CDR2 SYDVKM, per germline. This CDR3 region has 14 residues. V lost 8 bases and J 8 bases, leaving 18 bases between the germline ends. For the CDR3, the DNA is TGTGCCAGCTCACCGGGCGGGCGCTGGGAAAAACTGTTTTTT. This translates into CASSPGGRWEKLFF.

V is TRBV7-2 and J is TRBJ2-7; 7 positions agree with TRBD1. J gave up 5 bases and V 5 bases, and 9 bases lay outside the gene matches. Per germline, CDR1 SGHTA and CDR2 FQGNSA. This CDR3 has 14 residues. CDR3 bases: TGTGCCAGCAGCGATACAGGGGTGTCGGACGAGCAGTACTTC. It translates to CASSDTGVSDEQYF.

This sequence joins TRBV7-9 and TRBJ2-5; D not resolved. The V end lost 0 bases, the J end lost 1 base, and 6 bases lay between the germline ends. Germline V gene lookup returns CDR1 SEHNR and CDR2 FQNEAQ (reference sequence). CDR3 length: 14 residues. In nucleotides, the CDR3 is TGTGCCAGCAGCTTAGCGGCCGCCCAAGAGACCCAGTACTTC. It codes for CASSLAAAQETQYF.

This clone was recorded once. The chain employs TRBV23-1 and TRBJ1-4; tentative D call: TRBD1 (5 bases). TRBV23-1 has ORF status, its function being uncertain. The V end lost 6 bases, the J end lost 4 bases, and 6 bases lay between the germline ends. There are 12 residues in the CDR3. The CDR3 region has the DNA TGCGCCAGCAGCGGGGGTAATGAAAAACTGTTTTTT. It encodes CASSGGNEKLFF.

The V gene is TRBV9, the J gene TRBJ1-6; tentatively, D is TRBD1 (5 bases). This CDR3 is built from 14 residues. From germline, CDR1 is SGDLS and CDR2 YYNGEE. Deletions cut 4 bases from V and 7 bases from J, with 12 bases between. CDR3 sequence reads: CASSLDIENSPLHF. DNA for the CDR3: TGTGCCAGCAGCTTGGACATAGAGAATTCACCCCTCCACTTT.

The chain carries TRBV28 and TRBJ2-1; 7 nucleotides align to TRBD2. V lost 6 bases and J lost 3; bases outside the gene matches: 11. The V gene's germline CDR1 is MDHEN and CDR2 SYDVKM. The CDR3 consists of 16 residues. The CDR3 bases are TGTGCCAGCAGCCTGTGGGCTAGCGGCGACTACAATGAGCAGTTCTTC. Protein product: CASSLWASGDYNEQFF.

The V gene is TRBV15, the J gene TRBJ1-6; TRBD1 matches 7 bases. The V and J ends lost 3 bases and 5 bases, in that order; junction bases with no gene match: 7. This CDR3 is built from 16 residues. Germline CDR1 is LNHNV and CDR2 is YYDKDF (reference sequence). CDR3 nucleotides: TGTGCCACCAGCAGGAAGGGGGCGAGGGATAATTCACCCCTCCACTTT. Translating it yields CATSRKGARDNSPLHF. The variable domain in full, with the rest retrieved from reference TRBV15 and TRBJ1-6, is DAMVIQNPRYQVTQFGKPVTLSCSQTLNHNVMYWYQQKSSQAPKLLFHYYDKDFNNEADTPDNFQSRRPNTSFCFLDIRSPGLGDTAMYLCATSRKGARDNSPLHFGNGTRLTVT.

The V call is TRBV5-1, the J call TRBJ2-7; TRBD1 aligns across 11 bases. This CDR3 contains 14 residues. V lost 4 bases and J lost 7; bases outside the gene matches: 7. Germline V CDR1 and CDR2: SGHRS, YFSETQ. The CDR3 nucleotides are TGCGCCAGCAGCATTGGACAGGGGGCGGAAGAGCAGTACTTC. Amino acid sequence: CASSIGQGAEEQYF.

The rearrangement links TRBV5-1 to TRBJ2-3; 8 positions match TRBD2. The CDR3 runs 20 residues. J lost 2 bases, V lost 0 bases, and 17 bases had no gene match. The germline V gene has CDR1 SGHRS and CDR2 YFSETQ. The CDR3 nucleotides read TGCGCCAGCAGCTTGGGGATGGGCGGGGGGACGAGGACTTACACAGATACGCAGTATTTT. Translated: CASSLGMGGGTRTYTDTQYF.